The clone carrying this T cell receptor beta chain was seen repeatedly, ten times or more. The data are from a study of T cells in Graves' hyperthyroidism and ophthalmopathy. PBMCs were obtained from over 8.5 ml fresh peripheral blood. Researchers amplified the TCR beta CDR3 regions from RNA transcripts. In the first-round RT-PCR of the TCR CDR3, the HTBI primer set was used. TCRdb analysed the multiplex PCR reads with MiXCR anew, one entry per CDR3 protein. The sample lists around 350,000 distinct CDR3 sequences; 17% were seen once. CDR1 and CDR2 from the germline V gene are MNHEY and SMNVEV (reference sequence). With 6 bases removed from V and 4 bases from J, the gap between germline ends came to 12 bases. This CDR3 spans 14 amino acids.

Sequences were obtained from blood. The sequence came from a woman in her thirties with Graves' hyperthyroidism that later progressed to Graves' ophthalmopathy. This chain joins TRBV27 and TRBJ2-2; a possible D gene is TRBD1 (5 bases). The CDR3 sequence: CASRFKGFTGELFF. The CDR3 DNA sequence: TGTGCCAGCAGGTTTAAGGGGTTCACCGGGGAGCTGTTTTTT.